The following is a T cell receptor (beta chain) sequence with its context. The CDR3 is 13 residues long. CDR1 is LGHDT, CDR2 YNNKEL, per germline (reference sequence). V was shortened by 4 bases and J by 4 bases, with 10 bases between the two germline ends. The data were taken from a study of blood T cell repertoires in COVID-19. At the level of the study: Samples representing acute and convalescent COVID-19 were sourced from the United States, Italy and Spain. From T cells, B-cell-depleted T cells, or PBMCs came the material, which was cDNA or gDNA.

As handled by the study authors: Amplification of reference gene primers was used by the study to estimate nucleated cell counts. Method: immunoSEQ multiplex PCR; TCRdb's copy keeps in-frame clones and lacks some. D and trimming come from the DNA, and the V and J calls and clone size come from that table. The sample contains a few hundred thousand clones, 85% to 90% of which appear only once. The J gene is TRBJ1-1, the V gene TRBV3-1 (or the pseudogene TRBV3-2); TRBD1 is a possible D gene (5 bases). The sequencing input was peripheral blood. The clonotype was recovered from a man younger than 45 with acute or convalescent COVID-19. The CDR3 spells CASSPMTATEAFF. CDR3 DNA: TGTGCCAGCAGCCCCATGACAGCCACTGAAGCTTTCTTT.